The 11 T cell receptor beta chains in this list originate from one sample, sequenced in a study of control samples from healthy donors and cancer patients. The data were produced by immunoSEQ multiplex PCR, yet TCRdb's version contains in-frame clones alone and is incomplete. The table includes some 71,000 clones, over 75% detected once. Sequenced: PBMCs. The receptors shown here come from a woman between 50 and 59 years old with colorectal cancer.

J is TRBJ2-6 and V is TRBV28, with a weak D call TRBD2 (6 bases). Germline V gene data show CDR1 as MDHEN and CDR2 as SYDVKM. Trimming left V 4 bases short and J 8 bases short, with 12 bases between. The CDR3 contains 14 residues. The CDR3 is CASSSGSVPNVLTF. The CDR3 DNA follows: TGTGCCAGCAGTTCCGGGAGCGTACCCAACGTCCTGACTTTC.

The chain links TRBV12-3 or TRBV12-4 to TRBJ1-1; unclear D gene. V shed 2 bases and J shed 1 base, with 5 bases lying between them. The CDR3 contains 13 residues. The DNA of the CDR3 is TGTGCCAGCAGTTTAATCCAGAACACTGAAGCTTTCTTT. Its translation: CASSLIQNTEAFF.

V usage is TRBV5-1 and J usage is TRBJ2-3; no definite D call. The CDR3 is made up of 12 amino acids. V was cut by 2 bases and J by 2 bases, with 3 bases left in between. Looked up from germline, CDR1 is SGHRS and CDR2 is YFSETQ. The CDR3 nucleotides read TGCGCCAGCAGCTTACTCACAGATACGCAGTATTTT. It codes for CASSLLTDTQYF.

This sequence joins TRBV27 and TRBJ1-4; TRBD1 matches at 7 bases. This CDR3 spans 15 amino acids. Germline trimming cut 4 bases from V and 4 bases from J; bases unmatched to any gene: 6. Germline CDR1 is MNHEY and CDR2 is SMNVEV (reference sequence). The CDR3 DNA follows: TGTGCCAGCAGTTCCTCGACAGGGTTTAATGAAAAACTGTTTTTT. Translated, it gives CASSSSTGFNEKLFF. The variable domain in full, completed from reference TRBV27 and TRBJ1-4, reads EAQVTQNPRYLITVTGKKLTVTCSQNMNHEYMSWYRQDPGLGLRQIYYSMNVEVTDKGDVPEGYKVSRKEKRNFPLILESPSPNQTSLYFCASSSSTGFNEKLFFGSGTQLSVL.

This clone was observed a handful of times. The chain combines TRBV2 with TRBJ2-7; 12 bases match TRBD2. The CDR3 runs to 14 residues. The J segment lost 3 bases and the V segment lost 6 bases, leaving 3 bases of the junction unmatched. Germline assignment: CDR1 SNHLY and CDR2 FYNNEI. The CDR3 protein is CASSWGLAGYEQYF. The CDR3 DNA reads TGTGCCAGCAGCTGGGGACTAGCGGGCTACGAGCAGTACTTC.

This chain connects TRBV6-6 to TRBJ1-1; weak D call: TRBD1 (5 bases). Trimming stripped 4 bases from V and 0 bases from J, with 9 bases between. Germline lookup yields CDR1 MNHNY and CDR2 SVGAGI (reference sequence). The CDR3 consists of 14 residues. The CDR3 region is CASSSDSLNTEAFF. In DNA form, the CDR3 reads TGTGCCAGCAGTTCTGACAGTCTGAACACTGAAGCTTTCTTT.

The rearrangement uses TRBV19 and TRBJ1-2; TRBD1 matches 8 bases. CDR1 is LNHDA, CDR2 SQIVND, per germline (reference sequence). The V gene end was trimmed by 3 bases and the J gene end by 6 bases; junction bases not matched to a gene: 9. The CDR3 is 15 residues long. The CDR3 loop is CASSIPRGLSDGYTF. The DNA of the CDR3 is TGTGCCAGTAGTATCCCCAGGGGGCTATCAGATGGCTACACCTTC.

This chain connects TRBV7-3 to TRBJ2-3; D may match TRBD1 or TRBD2 (5 bases each). Trimming pared 5 bases from V and 2 bases from J, leaving 11 bases between. The germline V gene encodes CDR1 SGHTA and CDR2 FQGTGA. The CDR3 extends over 14 amino acids. The CDR3 coding sequence is TGTGCCAGCAGCAGCACAGGACTCACAGATACGCAGTATTTT. Amino acid sequence: CASSSTGLTDTQYF.

The gene calls are TRBV30 and TRBJ1-2, with D perhaps matching TRBD1 (6 bases). CDR3 size: 14 residues. Germline CDR1 GTSNPN, CDR2 SVGIG (reference sequence). V lost 5 bases, J lost 2 bases, and 15 bases lay in between. The CDR3: CAWGTNQGNYGYTF. The CDR3 nucleotides are TGTGCCTGGGGTACTAACCAGGGGAACTATGGCTACACCTTC.

The chain recombines TRBV7-2 with TRBJ2-1, with D possibly matching TRBD2 (6 bases). The germline V gene encodes CDR1 SGHTA and CDR2 FQGNSA. Trimming shortened V by 1 base and J by 4 bases, and 14 bases separated the two germline ends. The CDR3 has 16 amino acids. The CDR3 DNA reads as TGTGCCAGCAGCTTAGTGGCGGGAACTGTATACAATGAGCAGTTCTTC. It specifies CASSLVAGTVYNEQFF.

This sequence joins TRBV7-2 and TRBJ1-2; D might be TRBD1 (6 bases). Between the trimmed V and J ends, which lost 5 bases and 8 bases, there was a span of 21 bases. The CDR3 contains 15 residues. Germline V gene lookup returns CDR1 SGHTA and CDR2 FQGNSA. The CDR3 region has the DNA TGTGCCAGCAGCCCGAAACCCACAGGGTTTAGAGGCTACACCTTC. Translated, it gives CASSPKPTGFRGYTF.